This entry lists 5 T cell receptor beta chains sequenced from one sample in a study of blood T cell repertoires in COVID-19. TCRdb keeps only in-frame clones here, not all; method: immunoSEQ multiplex PCR. The table records roughly 200,000 clones, approximately 86% of them present only once. Sequenced material: PBMCs or T cells enriched from blood (not recorded which). All receptors derive from a woman aged 40 to 50 with acute COVID-19.

V gene TRBV6-5 combines with J gene TRBJ2-7; TRBD1 aligns across 8 bases. The CDR3 is 15 residues long. The germline V gene has CDR1 MNHEY and CDR2 SVGAGI. With V trimmed by 6 bases and J by 2 bases, 9 bases remained unmatched. CDR3 sequence: CASSKKGQGAYEQYF. CDR3 in DNA: TGTGCCAGCAGCAAAAAAGGACAGGGAGCCTACGAGCAGTACTTC.

V usage is TRBV2 and J usage is TRBJ2-7, with no clear D. CDR3 length: 11 residues. Looked up from germline, CDR1 is SNHLY and CDR2 is FYNNEI. The V and J ends lost 4 bases and 3 bases respectively, with 4 bases between them. CDR3 coding DNA: TGTGCCAGCAGTGCCTACTACGAGCAGTACTTC. It codes for CASSAYYEQYF.

The V gene is TRBV5-1, the J gene TRBJ2-7; a possible D gene is TRBD2 (6 bases). Trimming left V 3 bases short and J 5 bases short, with 15 bases between. This CDR3 comprises 14 residues. Germline V gene lookup returns CDR1 SGHRS and CDR2 YFSETQ. The CDR3 DNA follows: TGCGCCAGCAGCTCGGGGGATAAGTTACACGAGCAGTACTTC. It translates to CASSSGDKLHEQYF.

The J gene is TRBJ1-6, the V gene TRBV7-6, with 7 positions matching TRBD1. The CDR3 has 17 residues. The germline gives CDR1 SGHVS, CDR2 FNYEAQ. Trimming took 3 bases from V and 5 from J; bases not matched to a gene: 10. The DNA for the CDR3 is TGTGCCAGCAGCTTGGAGTCCGGGGACAGACATAATTCACCCCTCCACTTT. This sequence encodes CASSLESGDRHNSPLHF.

The chain links TRBV7-9 to TRBJ2-1; no clear D gene. Germline V gene lookup returns CDR1 SEHNR and CDR2 FQNEAQ (reference sequence). The CDR3 length is 15 residues. The V end was cut by 5 bases, the J end by 9 bases, with 20 bases between. CDR3 sequence reads: CASSQGFGYQSEQFF. Written as DNA, the CDR3 is TGTGCCAGCAGCCAAGGCTTCGGGTATCAGTCTGAGCAGTTCTTC.